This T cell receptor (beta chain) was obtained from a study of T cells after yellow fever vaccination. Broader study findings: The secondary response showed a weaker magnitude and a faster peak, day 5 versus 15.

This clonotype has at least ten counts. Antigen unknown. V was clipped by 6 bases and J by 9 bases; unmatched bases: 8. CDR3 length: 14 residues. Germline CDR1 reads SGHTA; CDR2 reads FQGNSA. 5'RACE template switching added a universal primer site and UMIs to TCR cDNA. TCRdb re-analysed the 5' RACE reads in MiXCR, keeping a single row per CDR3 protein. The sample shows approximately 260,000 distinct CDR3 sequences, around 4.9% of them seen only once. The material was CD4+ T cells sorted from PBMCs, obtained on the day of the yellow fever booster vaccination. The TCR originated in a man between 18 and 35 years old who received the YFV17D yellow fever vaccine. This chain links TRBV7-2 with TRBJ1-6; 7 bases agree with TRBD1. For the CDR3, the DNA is TGTGCCAGCAGGCGACAGGGCCTTTCTTCACCCCTCCACTTT. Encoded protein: CASRRQGLSSPLHF.